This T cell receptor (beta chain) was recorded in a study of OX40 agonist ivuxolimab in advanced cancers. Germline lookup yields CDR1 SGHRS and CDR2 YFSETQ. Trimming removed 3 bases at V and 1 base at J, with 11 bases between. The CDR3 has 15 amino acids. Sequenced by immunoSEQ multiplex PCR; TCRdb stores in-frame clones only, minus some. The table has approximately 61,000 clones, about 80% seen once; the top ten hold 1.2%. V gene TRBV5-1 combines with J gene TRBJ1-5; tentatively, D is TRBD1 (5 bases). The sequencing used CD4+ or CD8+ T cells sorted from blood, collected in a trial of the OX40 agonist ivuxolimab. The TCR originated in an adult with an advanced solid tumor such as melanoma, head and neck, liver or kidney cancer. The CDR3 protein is CASSSGTESNQPQHF. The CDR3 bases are TGCGCCAGCAGCTCCGGGACCGAGAGCAATCAGCCCCAGCATTTT.